These 2 T cell receptor beta chains originate from one sample sequenced in a study of blood T cell repertoires in COVID-19. Only in-frame clones appear in the TCRdb table, and some are missing; sequencing was by immunoSEQ multiplex PCR. This sample has about 670,000 clones; over 80% occur once, and the top ten carry over 0.2%. The sequencing input was peripheral blood. The receptor source for this set is a woman aged 18 to 35 with acute or convalescent COVID-19.

The chain has TRBV5-6 and TRBJ2-7, with 8 bases matching TRBD2. The V gene end was trimmed by 4 bases and the J gene end by 0 bases; junction bases not matched to a gene: 3. The CDR3 runs 14 residues. Germline V CDR1 and CDR2: SGHDT, YYEEEE. CDR3 region: CASSPGTSSYEQYF. As DNA, the CDR3 is TGTGCCAGCAGCCCCGGGACTAGCTCCTACGAGCAGTACTTC. Based on the CDR3 plus reference TRBV5-6 and TRBJ2-7, the full variable domain is DAGVTQSPTHLIKTRGQQVTLRCSPKSGHDTVSWYQQALGQGPQFIFQYYEEEERQRGNFPDRFSGHQFPNYSSELNVNALLLGDSALYLCASSPGTSSYEQYFGPGTRLTVT.

The chain has TRBV7-9 and TRBJ1-1; 10 bases are a match to TRBD1. From germline, CDR1 is SEHNR and CDR2 FQNEAQ (reference sequence). Germline trimming cut 5 bases from V and 6 bases from J; bases unmatched to any gene: 6. This CDR3 region has 14 residues. The CDR3 region is CASSPRTGGPEAFF. In nucleotides, the CDR3 is TGTGCCAGCAGCCCCCGGACAGGGGGACCTGAAGCTTTCTTT.